This is a list of T cell receptor beta chains from one sample in a study of cytomegalovirus exposure and HLA in healthy donors. Produced via immunoSEQ multiplex PCR; TCRdb's table is partial and in-frame only. In the table there are 150,000 or so clones, less than 75% of which are singletons. The material sequenced was PBMCs. The receptors stem from a girl under 18 in good health and CMV-seronegative. CDR3s include the opening cysteine and the closing phenylalanine or tryptophan. A D gene is named only where the DNA matches it firmly. A clone size is listed for some rows: how often the clone was seen (once, few, many), or a class if it is expanded.

J | size | V | D | CDR3 | DNA
TRBJ2-1 | . | TRBV6-1 | TRBD2 | CASSPGTSGYNEQFF | TGTGCCAGCAGCCCCGGGACTAGCGGGTACAATGAGCAGTTCTTC
TRBJ2-2 | . | TRBV9 | . | CASSVAPGWAGELFF | TGTGCCAGCAGCGTAGCTCCGGGTTGGGCCGGGGAGCTGTTTTTT
TRBJ1-3 | few | TRBV5-1 | . | CASRTFSGNTIYF | TGCGCCAGCAGAACATTCTCTGGAAACACCATATATTTT
TRBJ2-7 | . | TRBV29-1 | . | CSVEGRASEQYF | TGCAGCGTTGAGGGCAGAGCTTCCGAGCAGTACTTC
TRBJ1-1 | . | TRBV7-8 | . | CASSFGGATQNEAFF | TGTGCCAGCAGTTTTGGTGGGGCGACCCAGAACGAAGCTTTCTTT
TRBJ1-1 | . | TRBV6-5 | . | CASSSGSTEAFF | TGTGCCAGCAGCTCCGGGTCCACTGAAGCTTTCTTT
TRBJ2-6 | . | TRBV5-1 | . | CASSLASSGANVLTF | TGCGCCAGCAGCTTGGCCAGCTCTGGGGCCAACGTCCTGACTTTC
TRBJ1-6 | few | TRBV15 | . | CATSRDREPPNSPLHF | TGTGCCACCAGCAGAGACAGGGAACCACCTAATTCACCCCTCCACTTT
TRBJ2-6 | . | TRBV11-3 | TRBD1 | CASSFDRGIGGANVLTF | TGTGCCAGCAGCTTCGACAGGGGAATAGGTGGGGCCAACGTCCTGACTTTC
TRBJ1-4 | . | TRBV7-9 | TRBD1 | CASSSGQGNEKLFF | TGTGCCAGCAGCTCGGGACAGGGGAATGAAAAACTGTTTTTT
TRBJ1-6 | few | TRBV5-1 | TRBD1 | CASRDSLNSPLHF | TGCGCCAGCCGGGACAGTCTTAATTCACCCCTCCACTTT
TRBJ2-1 | few | TRBV10-3 | TRBD1 | CATTGANEQFF | TGTGCCACCACAGGGGCGAATGAGCAGTTCTTC
TRBJ1-1 | . | TRBV5-1 | TRBD1 | CASRTGTVNTEAFF | TGCGCCAGCAGAACCGGGACAGTGAACACTGAAGCTTTCTTT
TRBJ1-4 | . | TRBV19 | . | CASSIDGILEEKLFF | TGTGCCAGTAGTATAGATGGCATCCTGGAGGAAAAACTGTTTTTT
TRBJ1-2 | . | TRBV6-1 | . | CASNHDRISASTF | TGTGCCAGCAACCACGACCGAATTTCGGCTAGCACCTTC
TRBJ1-6 | . | TRBV4-1 | TRBD1 | CASSQPQGSYNSPLHF | TGCGCCAGCAGCCAGCCACAGGGGTCCTATAATTCACCCCTCCACTTT
TRBJ1-1 | . | TRBV7-3 | TRBD1 | CASSLVGGQEAFF | TGTGCCAGCAGCTTAGTTGGGGGACAGGAAGCTTTCTTT
TRBJ1-2 | once | TRBV2 | . | CASRAGQLSNYGYTF | TGTGCCAGCAGAGCTGGACAGCTGTCTAACTATGGCTACACCTTC
TRBJ1-1 | . | TRBV7-9 | . | CASSLRLTEAFF | TGTGCCAGCAGCTTGAGGTTAACTGAAGCTTTCTTT
TRBJ2-1 | . | TRBV9 | TRBD1 | CASSVRTGVENEQFF | TGTGCCAGCAGCGTAAGGACAGGGGTAGAAAATGAGCAGTTCTTC
TRBJ1-2 | . | TRBV5-6 | . | CASHPQTNYGYTF | TGTGCCAGCCACCCACAGACAAACTATGGCTACACCTTC
TRBJ1-1 | . | TRBV5-8 | TRBD1 | CASSFSGGTEAFF | TGTGCCAGCAGCTTCTCAGGGGGCACTGAAGCTTTCTTT
TRBJ1-1 | few | TRBV29-1 | . | CSVISGTEAFF | TGCAGCGTTATCTCGGGTACTGAAGCTTTCTTT
TRBJ2-3 | . | TRBV30 | TRBD1 | CAWATPGTVGTDTQYF | TGTGCCTGGGCTACCCCCGGGACAGTCGGCACAGATACGCAGTATTTT
TRBJ1-1 | . | TRBV2 | . | CASREVQVPGTEAFF | TGTGCCAGCAGAGAAGTACAGGTTCCAGGGACTGAAGCTTTCTTT
TRBJ2-1 | . | TRBV11-3 | . | CASSLRPSNEQFF | TGTGCCAGCAGCTTGCGCCCCTCGAATGAGCAGTTCTTC
TRBJ2-1 | . | TRBV29-1 | TRBD2 | CSVSGTSGESSYNEQFF | TGCAGCGTTTCCGGGACTAGCGGGGAATCCTCCTACAATGAGCAGTTCTTC
TRBJ2-1 | . | TRBV7-3 | TRBD1 | CASSPSPAGQGAHEQFF | TGTGCCAGCAGCCCGTCGCCGGCGGGACAGGGGGCCCATGAGCAGTTCTTC
TRBJ2-7 | . | TRBV11-2 | TRBD1 | CASSSGQGSYEQYF | TGTGCCAGCAGCTCGGGACAGGGGTCCTACGAGCAGTACTTC
TRBJ1-5 | . | TRBV6-1 | TRBD1 | CASSQGGTNQPQHF | TGTGCCAGCAGCCAGGGGGGAACCAATCAGCCCCAGCATTTT
TRBJ1-3 | . | TRBV4-1 | . | CASSMRADSGNTIYF | TGCGCCAGCAGCATGAGGGCCGACTCTGGAAACACCATATATTTT
TRBJ1-5 | . | TRBV7-9 | . | CASSPNSGNQPQHF | TGTGCCAGCAGCCCTAATTCAGGGAATCAGCCCCAGCATTTT
TRBJ1-1 | . | TRBV5-4 | . | CASSLTGDTEAFF | TGTGCCAGCAGCTTGACGGGAGACACTGAAGCTTTCTTT
TRBJ2-1 | . | TRBV9 | . | CASSVGRGNEQFF | TGTGCCAGCAGCGTAGGGAGGGGCAATGAGCAGTTCTTC
TRBJ1-2 | . | TRBV14 | . | CASSHDKAGWGYTF | TGTGCCAGCAGCCATGATAAGGCGGGTTGGGGCTACACCTTC
TRBJ1-1 | . | TRBV5-1 | TRBD1 | CASSLGSTGWGTEAFF | TGCGCCAGCAGCTTGGGTTCGACAGGGTGGGGCACTGAAGCTTTCTTT
TRBJ1-2 | many | TRBV5-5 | . | CASSLGGEYGYTF | TGTGCCAGCAGCTTGGGGGGGGAATATGGCTACACCTTC
TRBJ2-7 | . | TRBV6-1 | TRBD2 | CASRHTAGGSHEQYF | TGTGCCAGCAGGCATACGGCCGGGGGGTCCCACGAGCAGTACTTC
TRBJ1-2 | . | TRBV4-1 | TRBD1 | CASSHPRGLGTF | TGCGCCAGCAGCCACCCCAGGGGGCTAGGTACCTTC
TRBJ1-4 | . | TRBV19 | . | CASNGGGEEKLFF | TGTGCCAGTAACGGGGGAGGTGAGGAAAAACTGTTTTTT
TRBJ1-2 | . | TRBV2 | . | CASSDHGRTDYNYGYTF | TGTGCCAGCAGTGACCACGGAAGAACAGATTATAACTATGGCTACACCTTC
TRBJ2-3 | . | TRBV2 | . | CASRRRVTTDTQYF | TGTGCCAGCAGAAGGAGGGTCACCACAGATACGCAGTATTTT
TRBJ2-7 | . | TRBV21-1 | . | CASSKGQGGSYEQYF | TGTGCCAGCAGCAAAGGTCAGGGGGGCTCCTACGAGCAGTACTTC
TRBJ1-6 | . | TRBV27 | . | CASGWEGSSPLHF | TGTGCCAGCGGGTGGGAGGGCAGTTCACCCCTCCACTTT
TRBJ2-7 | . | TRBV19 | TRBD1 | CASSADRGKSYEQYF | TGTGCCAGTAGTGCGGACAGGGGGAAATCCTACGAGCAGTACTTC
TRBJ2-5 | . | TRBV5-1 | TRBD2 | CASRQTSGAWQTQYF | TGCGCCAGCAGGCAGACTAGCGGGGCTTGGCAGACCCAGTACTTC
TRBJ2-3 | . | TRBV9 | . | CASSVGGLYTDTQYF | TGTGCCAGCAGCGTAGGGGGACTTTACACAGATACGCAGTATTTT
TRBJ1-5 | . | TRBV7-9 | . | CASSRGEFGMSNQPQHF | TGTGCCAGCAGCCGCGGGGAATTCGGGATGAGCAATCAGCCCCAGCATTTT
TRBJ2-3 | . | TRBV9 | TRBD2 | CASSVSSGGAGDTQYF | TGTGCCAGCAGCGTTTCTAGCGGGGGGGCCGGGGATACGCAGTATTTT
TRBJ1-1 | . | TRBV5-4 | . | CASSLEERGETEAFF | TGTGCCAGCAGCTTAGAAGAGCGGGGAGAGACTGAAGCTTTCTTT
TRBJ1-5 | . | TRBV7-6 | . | CASSAGRGGQPQHF | TGTGCCAGCAGCGCTGGACGGGGGGGTCAGCCCCAGCATTTT
TRBJ2-7 | . | TRBV15 | TRBD2 | CATSTIAGGYEQYF | TGTGCCACCAGCACCATTGCGGGGGGCTACGAGCAGTACTTC
TRBJ1-5 | . | TRBV18 | TRBD1 | CASSPQQGGQPQHF | TGTGCCAGCTCACCACAGCAGGGGGGTCAGCCCCAGCATTTT
TRBJ2-7 | few | TRBV2 | . | CASKLARYYEQYF | TGTGCCAGCAAGCTAGCGAGATACTACGAGCAGTACTTC
TRBJ1-2 | . | TRBV5-1 | TRBD1 | CASSLGDRALLGGYTF | TGCGCCAGCAGCTTGGGCGACAGGGCCCTCCTCGGGGGCTACACCTTC
TRBJ2-2 | . | TRBV30 | . | CAWSTADYNSELFF | TGTGCCTGGAGTACGGCAGACTACAATTCCGAGCTGTTTTTT